The clone carrying this T cell receptor (beta chain) was detected a few times. Its specificity is unknown. The CDR3 length is 14 residues. Germline trimming cut 2 bases from V and 1 base from J; bases unmatched to any gene: 2. Per germline, CDR1 DFQATT and CDR2 SNEGSKA (reference sequence). Together with a sample-barcoded 5' primer, a J-beta primer mix was included in a second PCR lasting about 7 to 12 cycles. MiXCR, applied by TCRdb to the 5' RACE reads, yields one record per CDR3 protein. The sample shows about 800,000 distinct CDR3 sequences, 35% to 50% of them seen only once. Isolating PBMCs gave at least 6 million of these cells per sample. The data originate from a study of blood T cells in healthy people across ages. General observations from the study: Estimated diversity, derived from one million T cells, was regarded as an underestimate. Comparison with aged donors showed that long-lived donors had more naive CD4+ cells and higher diversity. Any changes in expanded clonotypes were possibly confounded, as donor CMV status remained unknown.

Sequencing used blood. The clonotype originates from a man at least 80 years old in good health. The rearrangement uses TRBV20-1 and TRBJ2-5, with 9 bases matching TRBD1. CDR3 DNA sequence: TGCAGTGCTAGATCGGGACAGGGCCAAGAGACCCAGTACTTC. Residues: CSARSGQGQETQYF.